This T cell receptor (beta chain) was retrieved from a study of T cell changes during pregnancy in multiple sclerosis. TCRdb's table, derived via immunoSEQ multiplex PCR, lists solely in-frame clones and lacks some. The profile shows tens of thousands of clones, approximately 92% of them singletons. The length of the CDR3 is 14 residues. The germline gives CDR1 SNHLY, CDR2 FYNNEI. Trimming cost V 6 bases and J 2 bases; bases outside gene matches: 3. The material was CD4+ T cells from peripheral blood mononuclear cells, obtained in the second trimester of pregnancy. The rearrangement uses TRBV2 and TRBJ2-5; 10 bases are a match to TRBD2. This TCR was recovered from a female donor in good health, enrolled as a control in a pregnancy study. CDR3 residues: CASRRTSGQETQYF. CDR3 nucleotides: TGTGCCAGCAGGAGGACTAGCGGTCAAGAGACCCAGTACTTC.